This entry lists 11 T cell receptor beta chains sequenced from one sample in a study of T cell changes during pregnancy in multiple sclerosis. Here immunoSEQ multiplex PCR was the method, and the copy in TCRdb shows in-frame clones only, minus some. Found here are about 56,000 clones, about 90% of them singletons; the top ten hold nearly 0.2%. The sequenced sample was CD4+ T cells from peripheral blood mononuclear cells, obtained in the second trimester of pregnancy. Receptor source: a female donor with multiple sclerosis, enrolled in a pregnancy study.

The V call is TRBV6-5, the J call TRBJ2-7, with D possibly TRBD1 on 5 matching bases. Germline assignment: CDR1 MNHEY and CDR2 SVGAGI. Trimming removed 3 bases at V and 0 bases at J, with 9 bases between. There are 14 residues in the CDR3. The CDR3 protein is CASSYTGSSYEQYF. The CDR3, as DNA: TGTGCCAGCAGTTATACAGGCAGCTCCTACGAGCAGTACTTC.

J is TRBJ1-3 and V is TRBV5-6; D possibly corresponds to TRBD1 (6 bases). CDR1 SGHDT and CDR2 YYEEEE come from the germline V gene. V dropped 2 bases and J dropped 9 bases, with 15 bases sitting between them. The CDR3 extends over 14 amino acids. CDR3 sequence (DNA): TGTGCCAGCAGCTTAGGCAGGGGAAGGCCCACCATATATTTT. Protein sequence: CASSLGRGRPTIYF.

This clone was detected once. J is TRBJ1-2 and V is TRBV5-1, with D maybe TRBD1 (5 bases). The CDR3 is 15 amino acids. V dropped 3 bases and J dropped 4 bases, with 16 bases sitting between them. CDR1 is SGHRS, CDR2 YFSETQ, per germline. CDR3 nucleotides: TGCGCCAGCAGCTCCCCCGACAGTTTTGTCTATGGCTACACCTTC. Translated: CASSSPDSFVYGYTF.

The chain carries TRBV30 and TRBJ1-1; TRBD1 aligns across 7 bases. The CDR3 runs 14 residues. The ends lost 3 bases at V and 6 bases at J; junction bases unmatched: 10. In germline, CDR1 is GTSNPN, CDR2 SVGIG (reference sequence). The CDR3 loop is CAWRLQGTEPEAFF. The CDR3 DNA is TGTGCCTGGAGACTACAGGGGACCGAACCTGAAGCTTTCTTT. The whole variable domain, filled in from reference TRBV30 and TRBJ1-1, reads SQTIHQWPATLVQPVGSPLSLECTVEGTSNPNLYWYRQAAGRGLQLLFYSVGIGQISSEVPQNLSASRPQDRQFILSSKKLLLSDSGFYLCAWRLQGTEPEAFFGQGTRLTVV.

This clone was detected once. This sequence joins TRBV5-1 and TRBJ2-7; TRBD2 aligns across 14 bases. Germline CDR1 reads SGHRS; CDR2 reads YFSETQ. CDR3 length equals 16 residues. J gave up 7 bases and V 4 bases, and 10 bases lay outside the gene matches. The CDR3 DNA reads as TGCGCCAGCAGCCTACCCGGGACTAGCGGGAGAATGGAGCAGTACTTC. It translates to CASSLPGTSGRMEQYF.

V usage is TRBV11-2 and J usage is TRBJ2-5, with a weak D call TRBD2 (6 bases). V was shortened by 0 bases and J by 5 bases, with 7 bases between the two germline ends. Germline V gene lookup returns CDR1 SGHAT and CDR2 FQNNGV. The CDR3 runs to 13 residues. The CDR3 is CASSLDRGETQYF. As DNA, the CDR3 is TGTGCCAGCAGCTTAGATCGGGGGGAGACCCAGTACTTC.

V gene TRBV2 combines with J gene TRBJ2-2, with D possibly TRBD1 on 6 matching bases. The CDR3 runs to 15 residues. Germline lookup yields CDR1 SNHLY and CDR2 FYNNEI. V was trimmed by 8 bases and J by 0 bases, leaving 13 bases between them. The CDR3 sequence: CASSRTVSNTGELFF. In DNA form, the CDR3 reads TGTGCCAGCTCAAGGACAGTCTCGAACACCGGGGAGCTGTTTTTT.

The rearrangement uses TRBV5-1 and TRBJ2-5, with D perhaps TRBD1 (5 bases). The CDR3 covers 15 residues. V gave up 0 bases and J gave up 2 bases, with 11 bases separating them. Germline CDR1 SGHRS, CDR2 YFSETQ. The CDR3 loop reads CASSLDRISQETQYF. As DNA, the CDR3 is TGCGCCAGCAGCTTGGACAGGATATCACAAGAGACCCAGTACTTC.

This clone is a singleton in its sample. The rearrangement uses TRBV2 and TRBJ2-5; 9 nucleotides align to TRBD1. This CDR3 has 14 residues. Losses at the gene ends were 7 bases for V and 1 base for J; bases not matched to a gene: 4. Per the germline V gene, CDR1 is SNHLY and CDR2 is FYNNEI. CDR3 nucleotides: TGTGCCAGCACCCGGGACAGGGTCCAAGAGACCCAGTACTTC. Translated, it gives CASTRDRVQETQYF.

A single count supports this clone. CDR3 protein: CARSFQGGQPQHF. The CDR3 bases are TGTGCCAGAAGTTTCCAGGGGGGACAGCCCCAGCATTTT. The J gene is TRBJ1-5, the V gene TRBV5-3; the match to TRBD1 covers 7 bases. TRBV5-3 is an ORF, with its function uncertain. The V gene end was trimmed by 5 bases and the J gene end by 7 bases; junction bases not matched to a gene: 6. The CDR3 is made up of 13 amino acids.

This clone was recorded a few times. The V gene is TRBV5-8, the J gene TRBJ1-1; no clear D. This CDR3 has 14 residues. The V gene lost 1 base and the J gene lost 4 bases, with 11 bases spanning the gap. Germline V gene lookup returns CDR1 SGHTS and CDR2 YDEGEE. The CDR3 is CASSLLPEGTEAFF. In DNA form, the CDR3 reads TGTGCCAGCAGCTTGCTCCCGGAGGGCACTGAAGCTTTCTTT. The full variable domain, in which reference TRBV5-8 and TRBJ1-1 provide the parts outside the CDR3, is EAGVTQSPTHLIKTRGQQATLRCSPISGHTSVYWYQQALGLGLQFLLWYDEGEERNRGNFPPRFSGRQFPNYSSELNVNALELEDSALYLCASSLLPEGTEAFFGQGTRLTVV.